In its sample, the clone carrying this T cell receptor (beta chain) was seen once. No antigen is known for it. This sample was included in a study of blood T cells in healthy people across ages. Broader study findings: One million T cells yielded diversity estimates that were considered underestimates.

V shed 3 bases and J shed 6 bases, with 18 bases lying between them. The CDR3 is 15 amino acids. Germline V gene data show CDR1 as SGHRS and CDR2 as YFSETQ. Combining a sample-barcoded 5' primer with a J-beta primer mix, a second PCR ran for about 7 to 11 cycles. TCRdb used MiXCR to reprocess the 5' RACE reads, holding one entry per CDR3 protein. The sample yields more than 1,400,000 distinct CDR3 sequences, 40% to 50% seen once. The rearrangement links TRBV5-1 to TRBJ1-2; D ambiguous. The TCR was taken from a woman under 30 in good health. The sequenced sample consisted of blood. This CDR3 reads CASSSVISRADGYTF. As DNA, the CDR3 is TGCGCCAGCAGCTCCGTTATTTCGAGGGCCGATGGCTACACCTTC.